The T cell receptor beta chain under discussion was sequenced for a study of PD-1 blockade in classical Hodgkin lymphoma. Clones were sequenced by immunoSEQ multiplex PCR, and TCRdb holds only the in-frame ones, with some missing. Of 15,000 to 25,000 clones detected, around 83% appear once; the ten largest clones hold over 1%. Time point noted: newly diagnosed, previously untreated cHL patient sample. Magnetic negative selection was used to purify CD4+ T cells from PBMCs that had been thawed. Untreated, newly diagnosed classical Hodgkin lymphoma PBMCs served for comparison. What was sequenced was CD4+ T cells from blood. This clonotype originated in a human donor with classical Hodgkin lymphoma.

The CDR3 loop is CASSIVTPLGNQPQHF. CDR3 nucleotide sequence: TGTGCCAGTAGTATAGTGACACCCCTGGGGAATCAGCCCCAGCATTTT. J is TRBJ1-5 and V is TRBV19; D gene uncertain. This CDR3 has 16 residues. From germline, CDR1 is LNHDA and CDR2 SQIVND (reference sequence). The germline V and J ends were trimmed by 1 base and 4 bases, with 14 bases remaining between them.